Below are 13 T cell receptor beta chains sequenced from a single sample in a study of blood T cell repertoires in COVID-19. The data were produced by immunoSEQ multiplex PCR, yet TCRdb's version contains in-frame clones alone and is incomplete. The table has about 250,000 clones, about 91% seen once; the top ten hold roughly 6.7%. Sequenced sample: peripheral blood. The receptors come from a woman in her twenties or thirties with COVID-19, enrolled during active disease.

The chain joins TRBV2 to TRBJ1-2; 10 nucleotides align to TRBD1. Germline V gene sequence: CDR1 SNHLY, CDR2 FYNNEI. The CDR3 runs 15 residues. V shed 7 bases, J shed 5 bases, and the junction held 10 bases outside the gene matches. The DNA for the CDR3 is TGTGCCAGCAATGGCCGGGACAGGGGAATGTATGGCTACACCTTC. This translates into CASNGRDRGMYGYTF.

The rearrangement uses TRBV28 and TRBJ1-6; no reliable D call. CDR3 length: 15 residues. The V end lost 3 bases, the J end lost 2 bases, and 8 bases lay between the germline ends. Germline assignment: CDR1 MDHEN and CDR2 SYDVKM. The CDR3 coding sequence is TGTGCCAGCAGTTTGAACAGCCCCTATAATTCACCCCTCCACTTT. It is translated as CASSLNSPYNSPLHF. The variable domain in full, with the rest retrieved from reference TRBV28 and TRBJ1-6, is DVKVTQSSRYLVKRTGEKVFLECVQDMDHENMFWYRQDPGLGLRLIYFSYDVKMKEKGDIPEGYSVSREKKERFSLILESASTNQTSMYLCASSLNSPYNSPLHFGNGTRLTVT.

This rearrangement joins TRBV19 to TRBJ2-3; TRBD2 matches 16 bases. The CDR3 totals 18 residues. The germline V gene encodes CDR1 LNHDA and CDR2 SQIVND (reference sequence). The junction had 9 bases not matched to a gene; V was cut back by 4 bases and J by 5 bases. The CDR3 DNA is TGTGCCAGTAGTAAACTTAGGGGACTAGCGGGAGGGGGAGATACGCAGTATTTT. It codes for CASSKLRGLAGGGDTQYF. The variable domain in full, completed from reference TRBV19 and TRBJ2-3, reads DGGITQSPKYLFRKEGQNVTLSCEQNLNHDAMYWYRQDPGQGLRLIYYSQIVNDFQKGDIAEGYSVSREKKESFPLTVTSAQKNPTAFYLCASSKLRGLAGGGDTQYFGPGTRLTVL.

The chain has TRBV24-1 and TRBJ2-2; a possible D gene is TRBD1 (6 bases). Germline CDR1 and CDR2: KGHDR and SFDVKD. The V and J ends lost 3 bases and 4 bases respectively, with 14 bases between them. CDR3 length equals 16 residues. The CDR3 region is CATSDVTGSPTGELFF. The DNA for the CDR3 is TGTGCCACCAGTGATGTGACAGGTTCGCCCACCGGGGAGCTGTTTTTT.

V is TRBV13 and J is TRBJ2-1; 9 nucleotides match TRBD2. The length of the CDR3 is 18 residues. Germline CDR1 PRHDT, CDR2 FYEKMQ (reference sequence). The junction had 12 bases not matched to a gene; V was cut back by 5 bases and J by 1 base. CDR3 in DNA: TGTGCCAGCAGCGGGCAGCGGGGGGCCGGCGTTTCCTACAATGAGCAGTTCTTC. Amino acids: CASSGQRGAGVSYNEQFF.

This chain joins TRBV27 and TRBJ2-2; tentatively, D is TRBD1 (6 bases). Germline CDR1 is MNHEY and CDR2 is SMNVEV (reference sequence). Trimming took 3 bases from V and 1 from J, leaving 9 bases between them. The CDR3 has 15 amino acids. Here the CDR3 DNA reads TGTGCCAGCAGTTTGTGGGGACAGAACACCGGGGAGCTGTTTTTT. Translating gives CASSLWGQNTGELFF.

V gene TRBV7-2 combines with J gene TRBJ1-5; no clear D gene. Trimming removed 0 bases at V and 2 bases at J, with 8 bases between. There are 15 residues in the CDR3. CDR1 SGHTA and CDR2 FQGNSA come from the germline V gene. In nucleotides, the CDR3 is TGTGCCAGCAGCTTAGCGAGGCAGCGCAATCAGCCCCAGCATTTT. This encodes CASSLARQRNQPQHF.

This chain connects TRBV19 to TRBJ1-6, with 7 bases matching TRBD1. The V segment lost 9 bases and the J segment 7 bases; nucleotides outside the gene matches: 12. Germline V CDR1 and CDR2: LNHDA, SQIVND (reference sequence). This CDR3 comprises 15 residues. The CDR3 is CASTTRTGGNSPLHF. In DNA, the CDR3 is TGTGCCAGCACAACCCGGACAGGAGGGAATTCACCCCTCCACTTT.

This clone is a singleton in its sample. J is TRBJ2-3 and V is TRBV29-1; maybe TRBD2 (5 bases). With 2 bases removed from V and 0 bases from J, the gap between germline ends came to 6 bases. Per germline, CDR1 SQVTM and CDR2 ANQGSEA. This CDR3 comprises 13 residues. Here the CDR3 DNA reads TGCAGCGTTGAATTAGCGAGCACAGATACGCAGTATTTT. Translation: CSVELASTDTQYF.

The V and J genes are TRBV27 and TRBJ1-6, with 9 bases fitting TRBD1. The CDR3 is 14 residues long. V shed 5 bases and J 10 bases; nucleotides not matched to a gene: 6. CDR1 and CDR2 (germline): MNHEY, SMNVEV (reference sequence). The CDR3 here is CASSLTGGRSPLHF. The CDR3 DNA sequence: TGTGCCAGCAGTCTCACAGGGGGCAGGTCACCCCTCCACTTT.

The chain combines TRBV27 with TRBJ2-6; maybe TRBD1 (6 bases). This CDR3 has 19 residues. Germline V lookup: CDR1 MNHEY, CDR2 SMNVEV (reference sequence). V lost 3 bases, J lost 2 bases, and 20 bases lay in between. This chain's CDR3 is CASSLAVGAGVAGANVLTF. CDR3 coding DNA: TGTGCCAGCAGTTTGGCGGTTGGGGCAGGGGTGGCTGGGGCCAACGTCCTGACTTTC.

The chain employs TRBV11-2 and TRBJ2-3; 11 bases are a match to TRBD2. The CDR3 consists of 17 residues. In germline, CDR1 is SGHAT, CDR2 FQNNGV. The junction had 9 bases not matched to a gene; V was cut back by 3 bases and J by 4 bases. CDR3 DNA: TGTGCCAGCAGCTTTTACCTTAGCGGGAGGGCCGCAGATACGCAGTATTTT. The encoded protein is CASSFYLSGRAADTQYF.

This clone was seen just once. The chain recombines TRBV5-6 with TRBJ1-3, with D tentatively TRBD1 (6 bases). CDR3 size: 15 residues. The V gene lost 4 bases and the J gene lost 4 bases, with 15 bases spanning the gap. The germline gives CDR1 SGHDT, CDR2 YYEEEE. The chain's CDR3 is CASSVGQILGNTIYF. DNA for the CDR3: TGTGCCAGCAGCGTTGGACAGATACTGGGAAACACCATATATTTT.